Reported below is one T cell receptor beta chain. Its antigen is undetermined. One end of the junction varies from germline; a read error may be responsible. Distinct nucleotide sequences in the sample also encode this CDR3. Using immunoSEQ multiplex PCR, the repertoire was profiled, and TCRdb retains in-frame clones only, with some absent. The sample has about 70,000 clones; around 96% are singletons. The data derive from a study of graft-versus-host responses after intestinal transplantation. Study overall: Transplant recipients had multivisceral, liver-intestinal, or isolated intestinal grafts. Tacrolimus and steroids were given for around three years to all recipients after anti-thymocyte globulin induction.

Findings of the study overall: Peak levels of circulating GvH clones tracked with early post-transplant HvG declines.

This CDR3 contains 15 residues. Per germline, CDR1 ENHRY and CDR2 SYGVKD. V is TRBV10-3 and J is TRBJ1-1; 7 bases align to TRBD1. The clonotype originates from a human donor who received an intestinal transplant. The sequencing here drew on unstimulated CD8+ T cells sorted from spleen or lymph node cells, taken before intestinal transplant. This chain's CDR3 is CAISGNRGVDTEAFF. CDR3 coding DNA: TGTGCCATCAGCGGGAACAGGGGCGTGGACACTGAAGCCTTCTTT.